This TCR beta chain was sequenced for a study of blood T cell repertoires in COVID-19. Study background: Spain, Italy and the United States supplied samples that represented acute and convalescent COVID-19.

Original data processing: Cell counts per sample came from amplifying reference gene primers. Clones were sequenced by immunoSEQ multiplex PCR, and TCRdb holds only the in-frame ones, with some missing. Clone size and V and J calls were adopted from that table, with D and trimming inferred from the DNA. Here the sample spans 130,000 or so clones, approximately 80% being singletons. Trimming stripped 0 bases from V and 2 bases from J, with 8 bases between. Germline values: CDR1 LGHDT, CDR2 YNNKEL (reference sequence). CDR3 length: 15 amino acids. The source material was peripheral blood. J is TRBJ1-3 and V is TRBV3-1 (or the pseudogene TRBV3-2); a possible D gene is TRBD1 (5 bases). The TCR was taken from a man in his fifties with acute or convalescent COVID-19. The CDR3 DNA follows: TGTGCCAGCAGCCAAGAGGGGGGTGCTGGAAACACCATATATTTT. It codes for CASSQEGGAGNTIYF.